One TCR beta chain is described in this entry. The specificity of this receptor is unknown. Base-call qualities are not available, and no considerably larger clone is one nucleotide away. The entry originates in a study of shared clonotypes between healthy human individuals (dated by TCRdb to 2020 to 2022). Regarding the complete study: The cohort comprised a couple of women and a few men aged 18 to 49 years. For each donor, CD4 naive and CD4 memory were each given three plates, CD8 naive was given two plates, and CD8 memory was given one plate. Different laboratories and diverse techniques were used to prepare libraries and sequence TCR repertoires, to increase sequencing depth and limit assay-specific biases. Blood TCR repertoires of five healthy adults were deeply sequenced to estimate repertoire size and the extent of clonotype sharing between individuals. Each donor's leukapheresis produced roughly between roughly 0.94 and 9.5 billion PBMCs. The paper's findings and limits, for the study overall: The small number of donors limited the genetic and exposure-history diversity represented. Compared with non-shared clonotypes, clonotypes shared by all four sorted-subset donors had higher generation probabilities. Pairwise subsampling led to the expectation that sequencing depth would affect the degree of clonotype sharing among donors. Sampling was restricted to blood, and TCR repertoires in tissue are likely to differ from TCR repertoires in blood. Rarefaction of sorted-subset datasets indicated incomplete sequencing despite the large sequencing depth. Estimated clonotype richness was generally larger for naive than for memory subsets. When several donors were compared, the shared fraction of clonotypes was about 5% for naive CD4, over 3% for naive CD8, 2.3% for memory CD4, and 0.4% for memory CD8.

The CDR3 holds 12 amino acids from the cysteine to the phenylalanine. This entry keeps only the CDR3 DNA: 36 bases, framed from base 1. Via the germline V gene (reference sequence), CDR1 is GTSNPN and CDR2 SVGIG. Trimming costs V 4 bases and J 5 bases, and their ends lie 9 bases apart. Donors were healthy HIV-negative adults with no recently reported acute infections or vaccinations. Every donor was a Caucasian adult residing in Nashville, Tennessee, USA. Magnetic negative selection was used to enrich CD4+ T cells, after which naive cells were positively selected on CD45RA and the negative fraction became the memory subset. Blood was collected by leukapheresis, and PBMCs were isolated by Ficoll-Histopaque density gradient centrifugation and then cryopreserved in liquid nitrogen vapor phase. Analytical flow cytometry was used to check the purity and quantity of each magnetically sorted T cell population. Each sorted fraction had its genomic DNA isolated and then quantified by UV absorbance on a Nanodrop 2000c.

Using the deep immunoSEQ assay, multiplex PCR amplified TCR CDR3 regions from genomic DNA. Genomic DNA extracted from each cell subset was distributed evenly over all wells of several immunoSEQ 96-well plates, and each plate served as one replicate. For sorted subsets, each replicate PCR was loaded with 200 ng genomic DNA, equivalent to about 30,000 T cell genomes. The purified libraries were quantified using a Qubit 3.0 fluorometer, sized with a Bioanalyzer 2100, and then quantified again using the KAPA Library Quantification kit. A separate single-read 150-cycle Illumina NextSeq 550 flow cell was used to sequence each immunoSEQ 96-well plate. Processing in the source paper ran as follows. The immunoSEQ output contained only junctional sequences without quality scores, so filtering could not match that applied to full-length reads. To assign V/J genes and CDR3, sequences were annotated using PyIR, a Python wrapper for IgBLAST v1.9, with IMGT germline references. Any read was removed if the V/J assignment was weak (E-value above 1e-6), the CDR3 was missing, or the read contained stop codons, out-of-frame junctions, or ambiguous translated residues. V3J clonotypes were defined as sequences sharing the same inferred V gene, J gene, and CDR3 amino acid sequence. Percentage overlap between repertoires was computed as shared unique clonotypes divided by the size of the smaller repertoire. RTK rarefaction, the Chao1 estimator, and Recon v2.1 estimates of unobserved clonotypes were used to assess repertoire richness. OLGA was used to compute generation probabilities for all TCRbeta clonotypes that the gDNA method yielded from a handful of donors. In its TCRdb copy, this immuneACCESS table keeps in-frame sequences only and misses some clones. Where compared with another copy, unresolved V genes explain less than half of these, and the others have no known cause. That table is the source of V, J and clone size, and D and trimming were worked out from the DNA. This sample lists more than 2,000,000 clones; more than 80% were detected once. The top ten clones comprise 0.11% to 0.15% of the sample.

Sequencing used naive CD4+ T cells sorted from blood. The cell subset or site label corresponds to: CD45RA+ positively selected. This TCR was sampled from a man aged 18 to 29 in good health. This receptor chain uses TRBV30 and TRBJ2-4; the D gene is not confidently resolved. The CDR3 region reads CAWTTGQNIQYF. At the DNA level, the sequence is TGTGCCTGGACGACTGGTCAAAACATTCAGTACTTC.